What follows are 21 T cell receptor beta chains derived from one specimen sequenced in a study of cytomegalovirus exposure and HLA in healthy donors. It was with 60 Vbeta and 13 Jbeta primers that the PCR ran. The protocol was immunoSEQ multiplex PCR, while the TCRdb copy is restricted to in-frame clones and leaves out a portion. The sample holds about 180,000 clones, under 80% seen once. The sample consisted of PBMCs. The receptors come from a woman aged 45-60 years in good health and CMV-seropositive.

This clone was seen once. The rearrangement joins TRBV13 to TRBJ2-7, with 8 bases matching TRBD2. Germline CDR1 is PRHDT and CDR2 is FYEKMQ (reference sequence). This CDR3 is built from 14 residues. V shed 4 bases, J shed 7 bases, and the junction held 9 bases outside the gene matches. CDR3 sequence reads: CASSSARGAGEQYF. Here the CDR3 DNA reads TGTGCCAGCAGCTCTGCGCGGGGGGCGGGGGAGCAGTACTTC.

V gene TRBV5-1 combines with J gene TRBJ1-4; a weak D match, TRBD1 (6 bases). Between the trimmed V and J ends, which lost 4 bases and 0 bases, there was a span of 10 bases. This CDR3 has 15 residues. The germline CDR1 and CDR2 sequences are SGHRS and YFSETQ. The chain's CDR3 is CASSRTVATNEKLFF. The DNA of the CDR3 is TGCGCCAGCAGCCGGACAGTTGCAACTAATGAAAAACTGTTTTTT.

J is TRBJ2-6 and V is TRBV9; D perhaps matches TRBD1 (5 bases). Trimming shortened V by 0 bases and J by 0 bases, and 13 bases separated the two germline ends. Germline CDR1 is SGDLS and CDR2 is YYNGEE. The CDR3 extends over 18 amino acids. CDR3 DNA sequence: TGTGCCAGCAGCGTAGGGAGACAGAAAAGCTCTGGGGCCAACGTCCTGACTTTC. Translated, it gives CASSVGRQKSSGANVLTF.

The genes are TRBV10-3 and TRBJ2-7, with 12 positions matching TRBD2. V lost 4 bases, J lost 2 bases, and 6 bases stayed unmatched. The CDR3 length is 16 residues. Per germline, CDR1 ENHRY and CDR2 SYGVKD. The CDR3 loop reads CAISGLPSGGAYEQYF. The CDR3 DNA follows: TGTGCCATCAGTGGTCTCCCTAGCGGGGGGGCCTACGAGCAGTACTTC.

The V and J genes are TRBV29-1 and TRBJ1-1; the D gene is possibly TRBD1 (6 bases). Looked up from germline, CDR1 is SQVTM and CDR2 is ANQGSEA. The CDR3 totals 12 residues. The V end was cut by 6 bases, the J end by 5 bases, with 13 bases between. This CDR3 is CSVAGVGTEAFF. CDR3 DNA: TGCAGCGTCGCAGGGGTGGGGACTGAAGCTTTCTTT.

V and J are TRBV19 and TRBJ1-2; D perhaps matches TRBD1 (6 bases). Trimming took 3 bases from V and 4 from J, leaving 15 bases between them. The length of the CDR3 is 15 residues. Germline V lookup: CDR1 LNHDA, CDR2 SQIVND (reference sequence). CDR3 coding DNA: TGTGCCAGTAGTATCCCCCTCCAGGGGACCTATGGCTACACCTTC. Its translation: CASSIPLQGTYGYTF.

The chain links TRBV27 to TRBJ2-1; a weak D match, TRBD2 (5 bases). The CDR3 extends over 14 amino acids. The V end lost 6 bases, the J end lost 4 bases, and 13 bases lay between the germline ends. Germline V gene lookup returns CDR1 MNHEY and CDR2 SMNVEV (reference sequence). The CDR3 bases are TGTGCCAGCAGCCTACGTGGACTTTACAATGAGCAGTTCTTC. Amino acid sequence: CASSLRGLYNEQFF.

This clone has a single count. The gene calls are TRBV7-9 and TRBJ2-5; TRBD2 agrees at 10 bases. J lost 2 bases, V lost 0 bases, and 3 bases had no gene match. The CDR3 totals 16 residues. Looked up from germline, CDR1 is SEHNR and CDR2 is FQNEAQ (reference sequence). The CDR3: CASSLALTSGQETQYF. The CDR3 DNA reads as TGTGCCAGCAGCTTAGCGCTGACTAGCGGGCAAGAGACCCAGTACTTC.

CDR3: CASSFSSQNSPLHF. The CDR3 DNA reads TGTGCCAGCAGCTTTAGCAGCCAAAATTCACCCCTCCACTTT. The rearrangement joins TRBV7-9 to TRBJ1-6, with no clear D. The CDR3 is 14 amino acids. With 3 bases removed from V and 7 bases from J, the gap between germline ends came to 10 bases. Germline V gene data show CDR1 as SEHNR and CDR2 as FQNEAQ (reference sequence).

The chain has TRBV6-1 and TRBJ1-1; weak D call: TRBD1 (5 bases). In germline, CDR1 is MNHNS, CDR2 SASEGT. V was cut by 4 bases and J by 5 bases, with 26 bases left in between. This CDR3 has 18 amino acids. CDR3 region: CASSGYRRDGGGGTEAFF. CDR3 in DNA: TGTGCCAGCAGTGGATACCGCCGCGACGGGGGGGGTGGGACTGAAGCTTTCTTT.

The rearrangement joins TRBV5-1 to TRBJ1-4; possibly TRBD1 for D (5 bases). The CDR3 extends over 18 amino acids. Germline V gene sequence: CDR1 SGHRS, CDR2 YFSETQ. Trimming pared 4 bases from V and 0 bases from J, leaving 19 bases between. CDR3 sequence (DNA): TGCGCCAGCAGCCCTACGAGGGCGGGACTTGCAACTAATGAAAAACTGTTTTTT. Amino acid sequence: CASSPTRAGLATNEKLFF.

The genes are TRBV5-6 and TRBJ2-2; 8 nucleotides match TRBD2. From germline, CDR1 is SGHDT and CDR2 YYEEEE. CDR3 length equals 14 residues. The junction had 3 bases not matched to a gene; V was cut back by 5 bases and J by 3 bases. This CDR3 reads CASRRGEYTGELFF. CDR3 sequence (DNA): TGTGCCAGCAGGCGGGGGGAATACACCGGGGAGCTGTTTTTT.

The chain couples TRBV6-1 to TRBJ1-5; D ambiguous. V gave up 4 bases and J gave up 0 bases, with 10 bases separating them. The length of the CDR3 is 15 residues. Germline-derived CDR1 and CDR2 are MNHNS and SASEGT. The CDR3 sequence is CASSGVRYSNQPQHF. CDR3 sequence (DNA): TGTGCCAGCAGTGGTGTCAGGTATAGCAATCAGCCCCAGCATTTT.

This clone was counted a few times. The genes are TRBV5-1 and TRBJ2-1; maybe TRBD1 (6 bases). The CDR3 runs to 15 residues. Trimming took off 0 bases at V and 9 bases at J, with 16 bases between the two ends. Germline CDR1 reads SGHRS; CDR2 reads YFSETQ. In DNA form, the CDR3 reads TGCGCCAGCAGCTTGGAAATCAGGGGATTAAGTGAGCAGTTCTTC. This sequence encodes CASSLEIRGLSEQFF.

The chain is built from TRBV9 and TRBJ2-1; 10 bases map to TRBD2. The germline V gene encodes CDR1 SGDLS and CDR2 YYNGEE. The CDR3 sequence is 15 residues long. Unmatched junction bases numbered 11, after V lost 5 bases and J lost 9 bases. The CDR3 reads CASSGTSGARGEQFF. As DNA, the CDR3 is TGTGCCAGCAGTGGTACTAGCGGGGCCCGTGGTGAGCAGTTCTTC. Full variable domain (missing parts from reference TRBV9 and TRBJ2-1): DSGVTQTPKHLITATGQRVTLRCSPRSGDLSVYWYQQSLDQGLQFLIQYYNGEERAKGNILERFSAQQFPDLHSELNLSSLELGDSALYFCASSGTSGARGEQFFGPGTRLTVL.

This chain joins TRBV5-1 and TRBJ2-5; 8 bases align to TRBD1. V gave up 0 bases and J gave up 5 bases; unmatched junction bases: 18. The CDR3 has 19 residues. The germline CDR1 and CDR2 sequences are SGHRS and YFSETQ. The CDR3 DNA follows: TGCGCCAGCAGCTTGGGCGAACCAGTCATTAGGACAGGGTTGGAGACCCAGTACTTC. Its translation: CASSLGEPVIRTGLETQYF. The full variable domain, rest sourced from reference TRBV5-1 and TRBJ2-5, is KAGVTQTPRYLIKTRGQQVTLSCSPISGHRSVSWYQQTPGQGLQFLFEYFSETQRNKGNFPGRFSGRQFSNSRSEMNVSTLELGDSALYLCASSLGEPVIRTGLETQYFGPGTRLLVL.

The V and J genes are TRBV7-9 and TRBJ2-2, with no clear D. Germline values: CDR1 SEHNR, CDR2 FQNEAQ (reference sequence). The CDR3 runs to 16 residues. V was pared by 6 bases and J by 0 bases, with 14 bases between. CDR3 region: CASRLSGSSNTGELFF. In DNA form, the CDR3 reads TGTGCCAGCAGACTATCTGGCTCCTCGAACACCGGGGAGCTGTTTTTT.

The chain joins TRBV7-9 to TRBJ1-5; no definite D call. The V gene lost 5 bases and the J gene lost 2 bases, with 4 bases spanning the gap. The length of the CDR3 is 12 residues. CDR1 and CDR2 (germline): SEHNR, FQNEAQ (reference sequence). This CDR3 reads CASSTGNQPQHF. The CDR3 bases are TGTGCCAGCAGCACAGGCAATCAGCCCCAGCATTTT.

The J gene is TRBJ2-6, the V gene TRBV4-1, with 7 bases matching TRBD2. This CDR3 has 16 amino acids. Germline-derived CDR1 and CDR2 are MGHRA and YSYEKL. Trimming cost V 0 bases and J 2 bases; bases outside gene matches: 1. The CDR3 is CASSQDGGAGANVLTF. The CDR3 DNA is TGCGCCAGCAGCCAAGATGGGGGGGCTGGGGCCAACGTCCTGACTTTC.

The chain links TRBV6-1 to TRBJ1-2; 8 bases fit TRBD1. This CDR3 contains 14 residues. The germline CDR1 and CDR2 sequences are MNHNS and SASEGT. The junction had 3 bases not matched to a gene; V was cut back by 4 bases and J by 2 bases. CDR3 in amino acids: CASSAGQGNYGYTF. The CDR3, as DNA: TGTGCCAGCAGTGCCGGACAGGGCAACTATGGCTACACCTTC.

This clone was observed a few times. This rearrangement joins TRBV9 to TRBJ1-4; D call uncertain. This CDR3 contains 15 residues. Trimming removed 0 bases at V and 8 bases at J, with 14 bases between. Germline-derived CDR1 and CDR2 are SGDLS and YYNGEE. The chain's CDR3 is CASSVAAGLREKLFF. The CDR3 DNA sequence: TGTGCCAGCAGCGTAGCTGCGGGTCTTCGAGAAAAACTGTTTTTT.